This note documents a single T cell receptor (beta chain) sequence. Antigen: not known. These data are taken from a study of cytomegalovirus exposure and HLA in healthy donors. Across the whole study: There were 90 million to 130 million unique TCR beta sequences, drawn from about 179 million T cells, in an earlier analysis. The study's findings and limits: What a later analysis reportedly showed was that an Asian-associated ancestry cluster had fewer N-insertions than the roughly 670-donor mean. The authors enumerated 150 to 200 TCR beta chains as linked to cytomegalovirus.

PCR was performed using 60 Vbeta and 13 Jbeta primers. Generated by immunoSEQ multiplex PCR, the TCRdb table keeps only in-frame clones and is missing some. The sample comprises approximately 150,000 clones, 65% to 70% of which are singletons, and around 4.3% rests with the top ten. The germline gives CDR1 KGHSH, CDR2 LQKENI. This CDR3 contains 14 residues. Trimming pared 3 bases from V and 6 bases from J, leaving 14 bases between. This receptor was taken from a young woman in good health and CMV-seropositive. The material sequenced was PBMCs. This rearrangement joins TRBV18 to TRBJ1-2; no reliable D call. The CDR3 DNA follows: TGTGCCAGCTCACCTCGACCTGACTCCCATGGCTACACCTTC. Translating it yields CASSPRPDSHGYTF. Full variable domain (outside the CDR3, taken from reference TRBV18 and TRBJ1-2): NAGVMQNPRHLVRRRGQEARLRCSPMKGHSHVYWYRQLPEEGLKFMVYLQKENIIDESGMPKERFSAEFPKEGPSILRIQQVVRGDSAAYFCASSPRPDSHGYTFGSGTRLTVV.